This note documents a single T cell receptor (beta chain) sequence. The CDR3 extends over 16 amino acids. Trimming cost V 5 bases and J 2 bases, with 18 bases left between them. Germline V gene lookup returns CDR1 SEHNR and CDR2 FQNEAQ (reference sequence). Some clones are missing from TCRdb's copy, which holds only in-frame ones; the method was immunoSEQ multiplex PCR. The sample has about 2.1 million clones, approximately 92% seen once. The entry originates in a study of shared clonotypes between healthy human individuals. Study as a whole: Every donor yielded three CD4 naive, three CD4 memory, two CD8 naive and one CD8 memory plate.

CD45RO negativity and positive selection for CCR7 defined naive CD8 cells, a population that excluded terminally differentiated effector memory CD45RA+ cells. The V call is TRBV7-9, the J call TRBJ1-2; D is unclear. The clonotype originates from a man between 18 and 29 years old in good health. Some clones in this sample may be carry-over from other donors' samples. Specimen: naive CD8+ T cells from PBMCs. This chain's CDR3 is CASSPMGPGANYGYTF. The CDR3 DNA is TGTGCCAGCAGCCCAATGGGCCCCGGAGCCAACTATGGCTACACCTTC.